A selection of T cell receptor beta chains follows, all from one sample in a study of cytomegalovirus exposure and HLA in healthy donors. The method was immunoSEQ multiplex PCR; TCRdb's version includes in-frame clones alone and lacks a portion of them. The sample has 65,000 to 75,000 clones; almost 95% are singletons. The specimen sequenced was PBMCs. The receptor source for this set is a man younger than 35 in good health and CMV-seropositive. CDR3s include the opening cysteine and the closing phenylalanine or tryptophan. The D gene is left open where the match is weak. The size of a clone is reported for some rows only, either as once, few or many, or as a class for expanded clones.

v_call	d_call	clone_size	j_call	cdr3_aa	cdr3_nt
TRBV19	-	-	TRBJ2-7	CASSRTLATEQYF	TGTGCCAGTAGTAGAACCCTAGCTACCGAGCAGTACTTC
TRBV5-1	-	once	TRBJ1-3	CASSLVGPSGNTIYF	TGCGCCAGCAGCTTGGTGGGGCCCTCTGGAAACACCATATATTTT
TRBV28	TRBD1	-	TRBJ1-1	CASSWTGTTEAFF	TGTGCCAGCAGTTGGACAGGGACCACTGAAGCTTTCTTT
TRBV28	-	-	TRBJ2-3	CASNPLRSVAESTDTQYF	TGTGCCAGCAACCCCCTCCGATCGGTAGCGGAAAGCACAGATACGCAGTATTTT
TRBV6-5	-	-	TRBJ1-5	CASSPGQIQPQHF	TGTGCCAGCAGTCCCGGACAGATACAGCCCCAGCATTTT
TRBV6-1	TRBD1	-	TRBJ2-7	CASRGTGPSYEQYF	TGTGCCAGCCGGGGGACAGGGCCCTCCTACGAGCAGTACTTC
TRBV10-2	TRBD2	once	TRBJ2-1	CASSHPGLGSSSYNEQFF	TGCGCCAGCAGCCATCCGGGACTAGGATCATCCTCCTACAATGAGCAGTTCTTC
TRBV15	TRBD1	-	TRBJ2-7	CATSRLTGTGRDEQYF	TGTGCCACCAGCAGGCTCACCGGGACAGGGAGAGACGAGCAGTACTTC
TRBV4-1	TRBD1	-	TRBJ1-1	CASSQGGTVEAFF	TGCGCCAGCAGCCAAGGGGGGACAGTTGAAGCTTTCTTT
TRBV9	-	few	TRBJ2-7	CASSPQLGNSYEQYF	TGTGCCAGCAGCCCACAACTAGGGAATAGCTACGAGCAGTACTTC
TRBV18	TRBD1	-	TRBJ2-7	CASSPQGDSYEQYF	TGTGCCAGCTCACCTCAGGGGGACTCCTACGAGCAGTACTTC
TRBV29-1	TRBD1	-	TRBJ2-1	CSVKQGVYEQFF	TGCAGCGTGAAACAGGGGGTTTATGAGCAGTTCTTC
TRBV27	-	once	TRBJ1-2	CASRPMDSSASDYGYTF	TGTGCCAGCAGACCGATGGACTCGTCCGCCTCGGACTATGGCTACACCTTC
TRBV7-8	TRBD2	-	TRBJ2-5	CASSLAPSGAKGAQYF	TGTGCCAGCAGCTTAGCCCCTAGCGGGGCGAAGGGGGCCCAGTACTTC
TRBV7-2	TRBD1	-	TRBJ2-7	CASSFTDRGIDEQYF	TGTGCCAGCAGTTTTACGGACAGGGGAATCGACGAGCAGTACTTC
TRBV9	-	-	TRBJ1-4	CASSPVGAREKLFF	TGTGCCAGCAGCCCGGTGGGGGCTCGTGAAAAACTGTTTTTT
TRBV30	TRBD2	-	TRBJ2-2	CAWSRGGAGELFF	TGTGCCTGGAGTAGGGGAGGGGCCGGGGAGCTGTTTTTT
TRBV11-2	TRBD2	-	TRBJ2-7	CASSFGLAESAYEQYF	TGTGCCAGCAGCTTCGGACTAGCCGAGTCCGCCTACGAGCAGTACTTC
TRBV29-1	-	-	TRBJ2-7	CSVESTGATYEQYF	TGCAGCGTTGAATCTACGGGAGCCACCTACGAGCAGTACTTC
TRBV19	TRBD2	-	TRBJ2-1	CASSLMRTSGRYGYNEQFF	TGTGCCAGTAGTTTGATGAGGACTAGCGGGCGATACGGCTACAATGAGCAGTTCTTC
TRBV9	TRBD1	-	TRBJ2-2	CASSAHETGTGELFF	TGTGCCAGCAGCGCCCACGAGACAGGGACCGGGGAGCTGTTTTTT
TRBV4-2	TRBD2	-	TRBJ2-1	CASSQELAGPGGNEQFF	TGTGCCAGCAGCCAAGAACTAGCGGGACCCGGGGGCAATGAGCAGTTCTTC
TRBV2	-	-	TRBJ1-2	CASRLGGGAGGYTF	TGTGCCAGCAGACTAGGTGGGGGGGCAGGGGGCTACACCTTC
TRBV4-1	TRBD1	-	TRBJ2-7	CASSQPQGASYEQYF	TGCGCCAGCAGCCAACCACAGGGGGCGTCCTACGAGCAGTACTTC
TRBV10-3	-	-	TRBJ1-2	CAIMRQTYGYTF	TGTGCCATCATGAGACAGACCTATGGCTACACCTTC
TRBV7-9	TRBD1	-	TRBJ2-5	CASSLIKGQTPPHF	TGTGCCAGCAGCTTAATTAAGGGACAGACCCCCCCACACTTC
TRBV19	-	-	TRBJ1-2	CASSRQNYGYTF	TGTGCCAGTAGTAGACAGAACTATGGCTACACCTTC
TRBV30	TRBD1	once	TRBJ1-1	CAYRQGATLGAEAFF	TGTGCCTACAGACAGGGGGCGACCCTTGGGGCTGAAGCTTTCTTT
TRBV23-1	-	-	TRBJ1-2	CASSQLAREVDYGYTF	TGCGCCAGCAGTCAATTGGCCAGGGAAGTGGACTATGGCTACACCTTC
TRBV6-5	TRBD1	-	TRBJ2-7	CASRLTGGNYEQYF	TGTGCCAGCAGATTGACAGGGGGTAACTACGAGCAGTACTTC
TRBV5-1	-	-	TRBJ1-1	CASSTDSFNTEAFF	TGCGCCAGCAGCACCGACAGCTTCAACACTGAAGCTTTCTTT
TRBV30	-	-	TRBJ1-2	CAWTRTPNGGKYGYTF	TGTGCCTGGACCAGGACCCCCAATGGGGGGAAGTATGGCTACACCTTC
TRBV15	TRBD1	-	TRBJ2-7	CATSRDRFYEQYF	TGTGCCACCAGCAGGGACAGGTTCTACGAGCAGTACTTC
TRBV2	-	-	TRBJ1-2	CASSEGLSYGYTF	TGTGCCAGCAGTGAAGGACTATCCTATGGCTACACCTTC
TRBV5-4	TRBD1	-	TRBJ1-4	CASSLTGEDEKLFF	TGTGCCAGCAGCCTTACAGGGGAGGATGAAAAACTGTTTTTT
TRBV7-3	TRBD2	-	TRBJ2-5	CASSFPGGTQYF	TGTGCCAGCAGCTTCCCGGGGGGGACCCAGTACTTC
TRBV28	TRBD1	-	TRBJ1-1	CASRPRTGHLEAFF	TGTGCCAGCAGACCTCGGACAGGGCACCTCGAAGCTTTCTTT
TRBV7-3	-	-	TRBJ2-3	CASSSRADTQYF	TGTGCCAGCTCCAGCAGGGCAGATACGCAGTATTTT
TRBV6-6	-	-	TRBJ2-1	CASSYSSASVEGEQFF	TGTGCCAGCAGTTACTCGAGTGCCAGCGTGGAGGGTGAGCAGTTCTTC
TRBV6-6	-	-	TRBJ1-5	CASSSAGGQPQHF	TGTGCCAGCAGTTCGGCGGGAGGCCAGCCCCAGCATTTT
TRBV10-3	-	-	TRBJ2-3	CAISAGRELADTQYF	TGTGCCATCAGTGCGGGACGGGAGCTCGCAGATACGCAGTATTTT
TRBV5-1	TRBD2	-	TRBJ2-1	CASSPLPGGHNNEQFF	TGCGCCAGCTCCCCTCTACCGGGAGGGCACAACAATGAGCAGTTCTTC
TRBV5-4	-	-	TRBJ1-1	CASSLGGPNTEAFF	TGTGCCAGCAGCTTGGGGGGCCCGAACACTGAAGCTTTCTTT
TRBV12-5	-	-	TRBJ1-1	CASQASEMNTEAFF	TGTGCTAGCCAGGCTTCCGAAATGAACACTGAAGCTTTCTTT
TRBV9	-	-	TRBJ1-1	CASSSPRGQTPEAFF	TGTGCCAGCAGCTCCCCCAGGGGCCAAACCCCTGAAGCTTTCTTT
TRBV5-4	TRBD2	-	TRBJ2-7	CASSPPGLAGGPYEQYF	TGTGCCAGCAGCCCCCCCGGACTAGCGGGAGGGCCATACGAGCAGTACTTC
TRBV19	-	-	TRBJ2-2	CASSIRRHTGELFF	TGTGCCAGTAGTATAAGGAGACACACCGGGGAGCTGTTTTTT
TRBV15	-	-	TRBJ1-1	CATSFGGQLNTEAFF	TGTGCCACCAGCTTTGGAGGACAGCTGAACACTGAAGCTTTCTTT
TRBV11-2	-	-	TRBJ2-7	CASSSRTFSYEQYF	TGTGCCAGCAGCTCCCGGACATTTTCCTACGAGCAGTACTTC
TRBV7-6	-	-	TRBJ2-7	CASSLASGERYEQYF	TGTGCCAGCAGCTTAGCGTCGGGAGAGCGTTACGAGCAGTACTTC
TRBV28	-	-	TRBJ2-2	CASRSGNTGELFF	TGTGCCAGCAGAAGCGGGAACACCGGGGAGCTGTTTTTT
TRBV27	TRBD1	-	TRBJ2-1	CASSLGTGNNEQFF	TGTGCCAGCAGTTTGGGGACAGGAAACAATGAGCAGTTCTTC
TRBV5-4	TRBD2	-	TRBJ2-5	CASSLGTNPSGAAQETQYF	TGTGCCAGCAGCCTAGGGACTAACCCCAGTGGGGCCGCACAAGAGACCCAGTACTTC
TRBV10-1	-	once	TRBJ1-4	CASSRTRDEKLFF	TGCGCCAGCAGCAGGACAAGAGATGAAAAACTGTTTTTT
TRBV2	TRBD2	-	TRBJ2-1	CASSEAGGPNEQFF	TGTGCCAGCAGTGAAGCGGGAGGGCCCAATGAGCAGTTCTTC
TRBV6-5	-	-	TRBJ2-7	CASSYEGSSYEQYF	TGTGCCAGCAGTTACGAGGGCTCCTCCTACGAGCAGTACTTC
TRBV29-1	TRBD1	-	TRBJ2-7	CSVEIGTGAVGEQYF	TGCAGCGTTGAAATCGGGACAGGGGCGGTTGGCGAGCAGTACTTC
TRBV10-3	TRBD1	-	TRBJ2-7	CAINGDSGTYEQYF	TGTGCCATCAACGGGGACAGTGGGACATACGAGCAGTACTTC
TRBV5-1	TRBD1	-	TRBJ2-7	CASSLEGQGAYEQYF	TGCGCCAGCAGCTTGGAGGGACAGGGGGCATACGAGCAGTACTTC
TRBV25-1	TRBD2	-	TRBJ2-7	CATGRGGGEQYF	TGTGCCACCGGGAGGGGGGGCGGCGAGCAGTACTTC